This TCR beta chain originates from a study of T cell repertoires in cytomegalovirus infection. MiXCR, applied by TCRdb to the reads, yields one record per CDR3 protein. The sample has more than 250,000 distinct CDR3 sequences, 20% to 25% seen once; the top ten hold about 14%. This clonotype was detected a few times. Its antigen is unidentified. Trimming shortened V by 6 bases and J by 8 bases, and 17 bases separated the two germline ends. This CDR3 has 13 amino acids. The V gene's germline CDR1 is SQVTM and CDR2 ANQGSEA. The receptor was derived from a human donor in good health (CMV status not recorded). Some clones in this sample may be carry-over from other donors' samples. This sample comprised cultured PBMCs, obtained from culture after CMV antigen stimulation. V usage is TRBV29-1 and J usage is TRBJ2-1; no reliable D call. CDR3 loop: CSVEPGYGDEQFF. Written as DNA, the CDR3 is TGCAGCGTGGAACCAGGCTATGGGGATGAGCAGTTCTTC.